The 9 T cell receptor beta chains below come from one sample, sequenced in a study of blood T cell repertoires in COVID-19. Profiled with immunoSEQ multiplex PCR; TCRdb holds only in-frame clones, not every one. The repertoire holds about 83,000 clones, with about 87% as singletons. Input material: peripheral blood. The source of these receptors is a man older than 75 with active or convalescent COVID-19.

The chain employs TRBV19 and TRBJ1-6; D not certain. The CDR3 has 14 residues. Germline V gene sequence: CDR1 LNHDA, CDR2 SQIVND (reference sequence). The germline V and J ends were trimmed by 3 bases and 8 bases, with 11 bases remaining between them. The CDR3 DNA is TGTGCCAGTAGTATGGTAAACCGAGATTCACCCCTCCACTTT. Translation: CASSMVNRDSPLHF.

V usage is TRBV5-1 and J usage is TRBJ2-7; 8 bases fit TRBD2. CDR3 size: 13 residues. CDR1 and CDR2 from the germline V gene are SGHRS and YFSETQ. V shed 0 bases and J 6 bases; nucleotides not matched to a gene: 2. The chain's CDR3 is CASSLAGGTEQYV. For the CDR3, the DNA is TGCGCCAGCAGCTTGGCGGGGGGGACCGAGCAGTACGTC.

The V call is TRBV30, the J call TRBJ2-1; TRBD2 matches at 13 bases. Unmatched junction bases numbered 9, after V lost 2 bases and J lost 2 bases. The CDR3 sequence is 18 residues long. Germline loops: CDR1 GTSNPN, CDR2 SVGIG (reference sequence). The DNA for the CDR3 is TGTGCCTGGAGTACTGGACTAGCGGGAGTCCTTCCCTACAATGAGCAGTTCTTC. This encodes CAWSTGLAGVLPYNEQFF.

CDR3 residues: CASSSPAYRGAGYTF. The CDR3 bases are TGTGCCAGCAGTTCCCCGGCTTACAGGGGGGCTGGCTACACCTTC. V usage is TRBV28 and J usage is TRBJ1-2, with 8 bases aligning to TRBD1. The trim removed 4 bases at V and 7 bases at J, leaving 11 bases unmatched. The CDR3 length is 15 residues. CDR1 is MDHEN, CDR2 SYDVKM, per germline.

This chain uses TRBV10-2 with TRBJ1-6; 7 bases align to TRBD1. With V trimmed by 5 bases and J by 8 bases, 12 bases remained unmatched. Germline-derived CDR1 and CDR2 are WSHSY and SAAADI. This CDR3 comprises 16 residues. In DNA form, the CDR3 reads TGCGCCAGCAGTCCAACACAGACAGGGTGGTATTCACCCCTCCACTTT. This sequence encodes CASSPTQTGWYSPLHF.

This chain uses TRBV6-5 with TRBJ2-7; the D is unclear. This CDR3 is 11 amino acids long. Trimming pared 6 bases from V and 13 bases from J, leaving 16 bases between. Germline CDR1 and CDR2: MNHEY and SVGAGI. The CDR3 is CASSARFRVYV. Here the CDR3 DNA reads TGTGCCAGCAGCGCTCGTTTCCGGGTCTACGTC.

This clone was observed once. The chain carries TRBV11-1 and TRBJ2-7, with TRBD1 identical over 8 bases. Trimming at V came to 4 bases and at J to 2 bases, leaving 1 base not matched to a gene. This CDR3 has 13 residues. CDR1 and CDR2 (germline): SGHAT, FQDESV (reference sequence). CDR3 nucleotide sequence: TGTGCCAGCAGCTCAGGGGGCACCTACGAGCAGTACGTC. Amino acids: CASSSGGTYEQYV.

This chain joins TRBV29-1 and TRBJ2-5; 11 bases map to TRBD2. The junction had 6 bases not matched to a gene; V was cut back by 8 bases and J by 4 bases. CDR1 and CDR2 (germline): SQVTM, ANQGSEA. This CDR3 has 13 residues. The CDR3 sequence is CSILAGVSETQYF. DNA for the CDR3: TGCAGCATACTAGCGGGAGTATCAGAGACCCAGTACTTC.

This CDR3 reads CASSRDRGNTGELFF. CDR3 nucleotide sequence: TGCGCCAGCAGCCGAGACAGGGGAAACACCGGGGAGCTGTTTTTT. This chain joins TRBV10-1 and TRBJ2-2, with TRBD1 matching 8 bases. Trimming cost V 6 bases and J 2 bases; bases outside gene matches: 5. CDR1 and CDR2 from the germline V gene are WNHNN and SYGVQD (reference sequence). This CDR3 spans 15 amino acids.